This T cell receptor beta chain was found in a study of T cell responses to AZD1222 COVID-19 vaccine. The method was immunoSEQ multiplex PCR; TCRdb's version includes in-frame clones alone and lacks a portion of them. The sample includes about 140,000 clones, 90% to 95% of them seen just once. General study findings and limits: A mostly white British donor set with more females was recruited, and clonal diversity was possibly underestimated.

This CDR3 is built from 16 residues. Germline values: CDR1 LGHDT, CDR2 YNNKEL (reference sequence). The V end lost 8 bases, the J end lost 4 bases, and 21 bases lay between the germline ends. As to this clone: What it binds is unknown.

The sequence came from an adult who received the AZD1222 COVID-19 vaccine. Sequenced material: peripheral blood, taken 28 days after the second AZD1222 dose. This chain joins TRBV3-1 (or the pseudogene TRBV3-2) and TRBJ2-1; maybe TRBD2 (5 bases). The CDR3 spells CASHPPRLAQYNEQFF. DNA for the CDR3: TGTGCCAGCCACCCCCCACGGCTAGCTCAATACAATGAGCAGTTCTTC.